This is a list of T cell receptor beta chains from one sample in a study of shared clonotypes between healthy human individuals. The method was immunoSEQ multiplex PCR; TCRdb's version includes in-frame clones alone and lacks a portion of them. The sample includes about 600,000 clones, roughly 97% of them seen just once. The sequencing sample was made of naive CD4+ T cells sorted from blood. These receptors all stem from a woman in her twenties or thirties in good health. Both conserved end residues are part of each CDR3. Each record gives: clone size, V gene, J gene, D gene, CDR3 DNA, CDR3 protein. The D gene is left open where the match is weak. Where a row states a size, it is once, few, many or the class of an expanded clone; other rows omit it.

-,TRBV5-1,TRBJ1-1,-,TGCGCCAGCGCTACGGGTAGCAGGGCGGGTGACACTGAAGCTTTCTTT,CASATGSRAGDTEAFF
-,TRBV29-1,TRBJ2-7,TRBD2,TGCAGCGTCGGGAAGCGCTTAGCGGGAGGGGTCCCCTACGAGCAGTACTTC,CSVGKRLAGGVPYEQYF
-,TRBV7-8,TRBJ2-3,-,TGTGCCAGCAGCTTAGCTCCTACGGTTGGTGATACGCAGTATTTT,CASSLAPTVGDTQYF
-,TRBV5-1,TRBJ2-1,-,TGCGCCAGCAGCCTTCTACAACAGGGCAATGAGCAGTTCTTC,CASSLLQQGNEQFF
-,TRBV2,TRBJ2-3,TRBD2,TGTGCCACGTCGCCAAGCGGGAGGTTAGATACGCAGTATTTT,CATSPSGRLDTQYF
-,TRBV5-1,TRBJ2-6,-,TGCGCCAGCACCCCGACCAGGGCTGGGGCCAACGTCCTGACTTTC,CASTPTRAGANVLTF
-,TRBV5-1,TRBJ1-5,-,TGCGCCAGCAGAAGGGACGGTGGAAGCAATCAGCCCCAGCATTTT,CASRRDGGSNQPQHF
-,TRBV2,TRBJ2-2,-,TGTGCCAGCAGAGGACGGACGAACACCGGGGAGCTGTTTTTT,CASRGRTNTGELFF
-,TRBV2,TRBJ2-5,TRBD2,TGTGCCAGCAGTGAGGGACTAGCGGGACCAGAGACCCAGTACTTC,CASSEGLAGPETQYF
-,TRBV5-1,TRBJ1-1,TRBD1,TGCGCCAGCAGCTTATGGGGGGACAGAGCTATGAACACTGAAGCTTTCTTT,CASSLWGDRAMNTEAFF
-,TRBV5-4,TRBJ1-3,TRBD1,TGTGCCAGCAGCTGGGACAGGGGCGGAAACACCATATATTTT,CASSWDRGGNTIYF
-,TRBV13,TRBJ1-2,-,TGTGCCAGCAGCTTACGATCTATTCACGGCTATGGCTACACCTTC,CASSLRSIHGYGYTF
-,TRBV2,TRBJ1-5,TRBD1,TGTGCCAGTAGGGGACAGAATAGCAATCAGCCCCAGCATTTT,CASRGQNSNQPQHF
-,TRBV19,TRBJ1-2,TRBD1,TGTGCCATCAAGACAGGGGGCGCGGGTAACTATGGCTACACCTTC,CAIKTGGAGNYGYTF
-,TRBV14,TRBJ1-1,TRBD1,TGTGCCAGCAGCCAGACAGGGGCTGAAGCTTTCTTT,CASSQTGAEAFF
-,TRBV6-6,TRBJ2-3,-,TGTGCCAGCAGTCGGGACATCGTAACGTATTTT,CASSRDIVTYF
once,TRBV27,TRBJ1-5,TRBD1,TGTGCCAGCAGTCCCCGGGACAGCTACAATCAGCCCCAGCATTTT,CASSPRDSYNQPQHF
-,TRBV29-1,TRBJ2-4,-,TGCAGCGTTGCATTCAGCAACATTCAGTACTTC,CSVAFSNIQYF
-,TRBV4-1,TRBJ2-1,-,TGCGCCAGCAGCCAAGCCGGGAGAGAGCAGTTCTTC,CASSQAGREQFF
-,TRBV6-1,TRBJ2-7,-,TGTGCCAGCAGTGAAGCGGTAGCGGTCATCTACGAGCAGTACTTC,CASSEAVAVIYEQYF
-,TRBV29-1,TRBJ2-3,-,TGCAGCGTCGAGGTTCTAAATACGCAGTATTTT,CSVEVLNTQYF
-,TRBV20-1,TRBJ2-7,-,TGCAGTGCCAGGAACAGCTACGAGCAGTACTTC,CSARNSYEQYF
-,TRBV6-1,TRBJ2-7,-,TGTGCCAGCAGTGCCGGGACCGGCTCATACGAGCAGTACTTC,CASSAGTGSYEQYF
-,TRBV6-1,TRBJ2-7,-,TGTGCCAGCAGTGACACGCTAGGAGACATACGAAAGCAGTACTTC,CASSDTLGDIRKQYF
once,TRBV28,TRBJ2-7,TRBD2,TGTGCCAGCAGTCTTAGACTAGCGGGAGCCCGCGAGCAGTACTTC,CASSLRLAGAREQYF
once,TRBV11-3,TRBJ2-2,-,TGTGCCAGCAGCCGGAGTAGGTCCTCGAACACCGGGGAGCTGTTTTTT,CASSRSRSSNTGELFF
once,TRBV5-1,TRBJ2-1,TRBD2,TGCGCCAGCAGCCAGACTAGCGGTTTATACAATGAGCAGTTCTTC,CASSQTSGLYNEQFF
-,TRBV7-9,TRBJ2-7,TRBD1,TGTGCCAGCAGCCCACCGGACAGGCGCGCCTACGAGCAGTACTTC,CASSPPDRRAYEQYF
-,TRBV5-6,TRBJ2-2,-,TGTGCCAGCAGCTTGTTTTACACTAGTCACACCGGGGAGCTGTTTTTT,CASSLFYTSHTGELFF
-,TRBV28,TRBJ2-1,TRBD2,TGTGCCAGCAGTTTTGGTAGCGGGAGTTACAATGAGCAGTTCTTC,CASSFGSGSYNEQFF
-,TRBV19,TRBJ2-5,-,TGTGCCAGTAGTACCCTTCCATTCCAAGAGACCCAGTACTTC,CASSTLPFQETQYF
-,TRBV11-2,TRBJ1-6,-,TGTGCCAGCAGCTCTAATAATTCACCCCTCCACTTT,CASSSNNSPLHF
-,TRBV6-6,TRBJ1-1,TRBD1,TGTGCCAGCAGTTACTCGACAGGGGTGGGCACTGAAGCTTTCTTT,CASSYSTGVGTEAFF
-,TRBV30,TRBJ1-5,-,TGTGCCTGTCAAACGGACAGATATCAGCCCCAGCATTTT,CACQTDRYQPQHF
-,TRBV28,TRBJ1-1,TRBD1,TGTGCCAGCATTCCGGCAGGGGGAACTACTGAAGCTTTCTTT,CASIPAGGTTEAFF
-,TRBV10-2,TRBJ2-7,-,TGCGCCAGCTCTTCAGGGATCGGCTACGAGCAGTACTTC,CASSSGIGYEQYF
-,TRBV19,TRBJ1-1,TRBD1,TGTGCCAGTAGTCGGGACAGCGGCATGAACACTGAAGCTTTCTTT,CASSRDSGMNTEAFF
-,TRBV14,TRBJ2-1,-,TGTGCCAGCAGCCAATTTGGCCCGGAATTCTTC,CASSQFGPEFF
once,TRBV28,TRBJ1-6,TRBD1,TGTGCCAGCAGTGACCACCTCAGGGGGCATTCACCCCTCCACTTT,CASSDHLRGHSPLHF
-,TRBV9,TRBJ2-5,TRBD2,TGTGCCAGCAGCGCCACTAGCGCCCAAGAGACCCAGTACTTC,CASSATSAQETQYF
-,TRBV7-9,TRBJ1-1,-,TGTGCACTAGGCACTGAAGCTTTCTTT,CALGTEAFF
-,TRBV4-1,TRBJ2-7,TRBD1,TGCGCCAGCAGCCAGGGTCCGGGACAGTCCTACGAGCAGTACTTC,CASSQGPGQSYEQYF
-,TRBV19,TRBJ2-3,TRBD1,TGTGCCAGTAGCGACAGGGCAGCAGATACGCAGTATTTT,CASSDRAADTQYF
-,TRBV28,TRBJ2-7,-,TGTGCCAGCAGTTTGCGCCCGGTCAGGGGGGCAAACTACGAGCAGTACTTC,CASSLRPVRGANYEQYF
-,TRBV5-6,TRBJ2-2,-,TGTGCCAGCAGTATCGACGGATCCACCGGGGAGCTGTTTTTT,CASSIDGSTGELFF
-,TRBV5-6,TRBJ2-1,TRBD2,TGTGCCAGCAGTCATCCGGGACTAGCGGGAGTTTCAGGCAATCAGCAGTTCTTC,CASSHPGLAGVSGNQQFF